Each of the 21 T cell receptor beta chains below was sequenced from the same sample in a study of T cell changes during pregnancy in multiple sclerosis. Measured with immunoSEQ multiplex PCR; TCRdb has only the in-frame clones, and not every one. The table lists 65,000 to 90,000 clones, around 90% of them singletons. Sequenced material: CD4+ T cells from peripheral blood mononuclear cells, taken after pregnancy. The receptors were sampled from a female donor with multiple sclerosis, enrolled in a pregnancy study.

This chain joins TRBV5-5 and TRBJ1-4, with TRBD1 matching over 10 bases. Germline CDR1 SGHKS, CDR2 YYEKEE (reference sequence). The CDR3 spans 15 residues. V gave up 0 bases and J gave up 10 bases; unmatched junction bases: 6. The CDR3 reads CASSLVTGQGRKLFF. CDR3 DNA sequence: TGTGCCAGCAGCTTGGTAACGGGACAGGGGAGAAAACTGTTTTTT.

The V call is TRBV29-1, the J call TRBJ2-3; no clear D. V lost 2 bases, J lost 5 bases, and 2 bases lay in between. The CDR3 is made up of 10 amino acids. Germline V gives CDR1 SQVTM, CDR2 ANQGSEA. CDR3 bases: TGCAGCGTTGAACAAGATACGCAGTATTTT. Protein product: CSVEQDTQYF.

The chain combines TRBV5-4 with TRBJ2-2; 12 bases are a match to TRBD1. The germline V gene has CDR1 SGHNT and CDR2 YYREEE (reference sequence). After removal of 3 bases from V and 6 bases from J, the junction contained 3 bases not matched to a gene. The CDR3 length is 15 residues. CDR3: CASSSGTGGAGELFF. In DNA form, the CDR3 reads TGTGCCAGCAGCTCTGGGACAGGGGGCGCCGGGGAGCTGTTTTTT. Based on the CDR3 plus reference TRBV5-4 and TRBJ2-2, the full variable domain is ETGVTQSPTHLIKTRGQQVTLRCSSQSGHNTVSWYQQALGQGPQFIFQYYREEENGRGNFPPRFSGLQFPNYSSELNVNALELDDSALYLCASSSGTGGAGELFFGEGSRLTVL.

The chain employs TRBV6-5 and TRBJ1-3; 8 bases agree with TRBD1. The CDR3 consists of 16 residues. Germline trimming cut 4 bases from V and 0 bases from J; bases unmatched to any gene: 5. Germline V CDR1 and CDR2: MNHEY, SVGAGI. The chain's CDR3 is CASSLGQADSGNTIYF. CDR3 in DNA: TGTGCCAGCAGTTTGGGACAGGCCGACTCTGGAAACACCATATATTTT.

This clone was seen a handful of times. The V gene is TRBV9, the J gene TRBJ2-1; D is unclear. The length of the CDR3 is 15 residues. Germline CDR1 and CDR2: SGDLS and YYNGEE. Trimming took 3 bases from V and 0 from J, leaving 10 bases between them. The CDR3 here is CASSATESSYNEQFF. In DNA form, the CDR3 reads TGTGCCAGCAGCGCAACAGAGTCCTCCTACAATGAGCAGTTCTTC.

The chain employs TRBV27 and TRBJ2-6, with 11 nucleotides matching TRBD2. The CDR3 has 19 residues. The V gene end was trimmed by 5 bases and the J gene end by 4 bases; junction bases not matched to a gene: 13. The germline gives CDR1 MNHEY, CDR2 SMNVEV (reference sequence). The CDR3 DNA follows: TGTGCCAGCAGTCACCGTAGCGGGAGGGCCATAGCCGGGGCCAACGTCCTGACTTTC. It specifies CASSHRSGRAIAGANVLTF.

CDR3 nucleotides: TGTGCCAGCAGTGCCGGTGGGGGCCCTGACTATGGCTACACCTTC. This sequence encodes CASSAGGGPDYGYTF. The chain recombines TRBV28 with TRBJ1-2; TRBD1 might be the D (6 bases). The CDR3 runs 15 residues. Germline CDR1 is MDHEN and CDR2 is SYDVKM. Trimming removed 5 bases from V and 3 bases from J, with 16 bases in between.

This rearrangement joins TRBV19 to TRBJ1-2; 10 bases agree with TRBD1. With V trimmed by 3 bases and J by 4 bases, 5 bases remained unmatched. This CDR3 is 15 amino acids long. Germline assignment: CDR1 LNHDA and CDR2 SQIVND (reference sequence). CDR3 DNA sequence: TGTGCCAGTAGTATTCGGACAGGGGGAAGCTATGGCTACACCTTC. Its translation: CASSIRTGGSYGYTF.

The table lists this clone with a count of one. J is TRBJ2-6 and V is TRBV19, with TRBD1 matching over 7 bases. The germline V gene has CDR1 LNHDA and CDR2 SQIVND (reference sequence). The CDR3 extends over 18 amino acids. After removal of 4 bases from V and 0 bases from J, the junction contained 9 bases not matched to a gene. This CDR3 is CASSTSGTVLSGANVLTF. The CDR3 bases are TGTGCCAGTAGTACGTCCGGGACAGTACTCTCTGGGGCCAACGTCCTGACTTTC.

As to this clone: Since the CDR3 does not end with the conserved phenylalanine or tryptophan, this likely comes from a read error. The limits of the CDR3 on the DNA are not certain, so only TCRdb's listed CDR3 is given. This rearrangement joins TRBV6-5 to TRBJ1-1; the table calls TRBD1, which could not be checked here. Germline V gene lookup returns CDR1 MNHEY and CDR2 SVGAGI. 10 amino acids form the CDR3, both terminal residues included. The CDR3 region is CASSSPRGPG.

This sequence joins TRBV29-1 and TRBJ2-3, with 9 bases lining up with TRBD1. Germline V gene sequence: CDR1 SQVTM, CDR2 ANQGSEA. The CDR3 runs 13 residues. With V trimmed by 6 bases and J by 2 bases, 3 bases remained unmatched. CDR3 DNA: TGCAGCGTCCGGGACAGGGTCACAGATACGCAGTATTTT. It specifies CSVRDRVTDTQYF.

The rearrangement uses TRBV10-2 and TRBJ2-2; D unresolved. V was cut by 9 bases and J by 4 bases, with 15 bases left in between. Germline assignment: CDR1 WSHSY and CDR2 SAAADI. There are 14 residues in the CDR3. CDR3 DNA sequence: TGCGCCAGTGTTACCCGTCCAGGCACCGGGGAGCTGTTTTTT. Translation gives CASVTRPGTGELFF.

The rearrangement uses TRBV6-1 and TRBJ2-2; D gene ambiguous. The CDR3 has 12 residues. The germline gives CDR1 MNHNS, CDR2 SASEGT. V dropped 4 bases and J dropped 9 bases, with 9 bases sitting between them. CDR3 loop: CASSGPGWELFF. In DNA, the CDR3 is TGTGCCAGCAGTGGTCCAGGATGGGAGCTGTTTTTT.

The genes are TRBV6-5 and TRBJ1-4, with D tentatively TRBD1 (5 bases). V lost 6 bases and J lost 2, with 10 bases in between. The CDR3 length is 14 residues. CDR1 and CDR2 from the germline V gene are MNHEY and SVGAGI. The DNA for the CDR3 is TGTGCCAGCAGGCGCGCAGGGACTAATGAAAAACTGTTTTTT. This gives the protein CASRRAGTNEKLFF.

The chain uses TRBV28 and TRBJ1-5, with unresolved D. Germline CDR1 is MDHEN and CDR2 is SYDVKM. This CDR3 contains 15 residues. V was trimmed by 3 bases and J by 3 bases, leaving 12 bases between them. The CDR3 sequence is CASSLTSRHNQPQHF. The CDR3 DNA sequence: TGTGCCAGCAGTTTGACGAGCAGACACAATCAGCCCCAGCATTTT.

The rearrangement uses TRBV6-6 and TRBJ1-2; 8 bases match TRBD1. The germline V gene encodes CDR1 MNHNY and CDR2 SVGAGI (reference sequence). The CDR3 has 15 residues. The J segment lost 7 bases and the V segment lost 5 bases, leaving 12 bases of the junction unmatched. CDR3 bases: TGTGCCAGCAGTCAAGGACAGGGCAGGATTGGTGGCTACACCTTC. Residues: CASSQGQGRIGGYTF.

The gene calls are TRBV7-8 and TRBJ1-4; the match to TRBD1 covers 7 bases. The CDR3 extends over 14 amino acids. With 2 bases clipped from V and 4 bases from J, the junction kept 1 base outside the gene matches. In germline, CDR1 is SGHVS, CDR2 FQNEAQ. For the CDR3, the DNA is TGTGCCAGCAGCTTAAACAGGGGTAATGAAAAACTGTTTTTT. Translating gives CASSLNRGNEKLFF.

This clone came up a few times. The rearrangement links TRBV15 to TRBJ1-1, with 9 bases that match TRBD1. This CDR3 is built from 15 residues. J was trimmed by 4 bases and V by 2 bases; bases with no gene match: 5. Germline CDR1 LNHNV, CDR2 YYDKDF (reference sequence). The CDR3 sequence: CATSRKDRGTTEAFF. As DNA, the CDR3 is TGTGCCACCAGCAGAAAGGACAGGGGAACCACTGAAGCTTTCTTT.

V gene TRBV6-6 combines with J gene TRBJ2-1; 7 positions match TRBD1. V trimming: 4 bases; J trimming: 3 bases; junction bases outside the gene matches: 9. Germline V gene sequence: CDR1 MNHNY, CDR2 SVGAGI (reference sequence). The CDR3 extends over 16 amino acids. Here the CDR3 reads CASSFLSGTVYNEQFF. The CDR3, as DNA: TGTGCCAGCAGTTTCCTTTCCGGGACAGTCTACAATGAGCAGTTCTTC.

V is TRBV2 and J is TRBJ2-7; TRBD1 aligns across 9 bases. This CDR3 comprises 13 residues. Germline V CDR1 and CDR2: SNHLY, FYNNEI. Trimming took 6 bases from V and 3 from J; bases not matched to a gene: 3. This CDR3 is CASRDRGFYEQYF. CDR3 coding DNA: TGTGCCAGCAGAGACAGGGGGTTCTACGAGCAGTACTTC.

J is TRBJ2-4 and V is TRBV7-2; 7 bases fit TRBD2. Germline V gene data show CDR1 as SGHTA and CDR2 as FQGNSA. CDR3 length: 14 residues. J was trimmed by 5 bases and V by 2 bases; bases with no gene match: 3. CDR3 sequence reads: CASSLTREENIQYF. The CDR3 DNA sequence: TGTGCCAGCAGCTTAACACGGGAGGAAAACATTCAGTACTTC.